This T cell receptor beta chain originates from a study of vaccination and CD4 T cells after COVID-19. Noted treatment: roughly 11-day PBMC culture with coronavirus spike peptide pools or control peptides (ViraFEST assay). Positive PCR dates covered March to December 2020, before US Alpha, Beta and Delta variants. Study observations and caveats: For convalescent patients, a median around 89% of reactive clones surfaced exclusively after vaccination.

Sequenced with the Oncomine TCR Beta short-read assay was DNA taken from cultured CD4+ T cells. TCRdb fed the PCR reads into MiXCR, producing one record per CDR3 protein. This sample has about 15,000 distinct CDR3 sequences; about 40% occur once, and the top ten carry under 25%. The table lists this clonotype with a few counts. Its target is unknown. Trimming removed 2 bases from V and 4 bases from J, with 3 bases in between. The CDR3 totals 11 residues. The germline V gene encodes CDR1 MNHNS and CDR2 SASEGT. The specimen sequenced was cultured CD4+ T cells from blood. The sequence was obtained from a human donor with COVID-19. The chain is built from TRBV6-1 and TRBJ2-7; the D is unclear. The CDR3 DNA reads as TGTGCCAGCAGTGAACAATACGAGCAGTACTTC. This codes for CASSEQYEQYF.